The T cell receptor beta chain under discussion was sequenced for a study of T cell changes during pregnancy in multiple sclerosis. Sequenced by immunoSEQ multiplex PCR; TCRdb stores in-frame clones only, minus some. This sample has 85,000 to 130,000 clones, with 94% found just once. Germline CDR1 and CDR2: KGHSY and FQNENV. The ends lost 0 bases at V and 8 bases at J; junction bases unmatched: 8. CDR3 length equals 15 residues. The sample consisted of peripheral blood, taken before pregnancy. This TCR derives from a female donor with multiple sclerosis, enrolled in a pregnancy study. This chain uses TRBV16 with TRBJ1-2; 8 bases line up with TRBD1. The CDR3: CASSQSNQGAQGYTF. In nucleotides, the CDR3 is TGTGCCAGCAGCCAATCGAACCAGGGGGCCCAGGGCTACACCTTC.